This TCR beta chain was documented in a study of T cell responses to AZD1222 COVID-19 vaccine. Profiling relied on immunoSEQ multiplex PCR, and the TCRdb table lists in-frame clones only, not all of them. Of some 150,000 clones listed, roughly 89% are singletons. This CDR3 comprises 13 residues. CDR1 is MDHEN and CDR2 is SYDVKM in the germline V gene. The V and J ends lost 1 base and 13 bases respectively, with 11 bases between them. This clonotype was obtained from an adult in good health. V is TRBV28 and J is TRBJ1-6, with D possibly TRBD1 on 5 matching bases. The material was peripheral blood, obtained on day 0 of AZD1222 vaccination. CDR3 region: CASSLLVGTPLHF. The CDR3 DNA follows: TGTGCCAGCAGTTTATTGGTAGGGACGCCCCTCCACTTT.